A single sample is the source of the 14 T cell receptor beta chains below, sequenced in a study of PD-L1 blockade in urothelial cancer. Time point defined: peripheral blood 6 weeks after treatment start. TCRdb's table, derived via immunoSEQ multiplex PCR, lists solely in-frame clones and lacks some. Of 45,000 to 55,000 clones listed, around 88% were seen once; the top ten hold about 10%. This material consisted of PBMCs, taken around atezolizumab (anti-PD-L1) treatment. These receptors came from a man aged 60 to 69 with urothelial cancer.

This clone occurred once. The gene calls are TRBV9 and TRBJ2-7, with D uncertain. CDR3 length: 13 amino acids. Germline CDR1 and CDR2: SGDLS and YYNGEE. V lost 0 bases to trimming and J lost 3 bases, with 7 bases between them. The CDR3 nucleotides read TGTGCCAGCAGCGTAGATCCCCTCTACGAGCAGTACTTC. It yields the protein CASSVDPLYEQYF.

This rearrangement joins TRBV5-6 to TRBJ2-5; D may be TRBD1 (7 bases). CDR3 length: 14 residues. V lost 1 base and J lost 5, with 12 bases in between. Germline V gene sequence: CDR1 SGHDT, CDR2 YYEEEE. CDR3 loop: CASSLQGGGETQYF. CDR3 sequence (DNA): TGTGCCAGCAGCTTGCAGGGGGGCGGGGAGACCCAGTACTTC.

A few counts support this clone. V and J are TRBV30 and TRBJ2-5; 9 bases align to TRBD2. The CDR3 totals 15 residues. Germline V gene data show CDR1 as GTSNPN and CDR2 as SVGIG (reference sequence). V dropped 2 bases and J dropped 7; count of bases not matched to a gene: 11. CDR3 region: CAWSSSGGSGWTQYF. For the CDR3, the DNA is TGTGCCTGGAGTAGTAGCGGGGGCTCCGGATGGACCCAGTACTTC.

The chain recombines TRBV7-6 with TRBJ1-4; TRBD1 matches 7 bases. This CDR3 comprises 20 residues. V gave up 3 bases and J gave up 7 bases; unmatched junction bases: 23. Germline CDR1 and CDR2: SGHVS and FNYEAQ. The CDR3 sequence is CASSFIPDGQGVGLFEKLFF. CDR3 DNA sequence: TGTGCCAGCAGCTTTATCCCCGACGGCCAGGGGGTTGGACTTTTTGAAAAACTGTTTTTT. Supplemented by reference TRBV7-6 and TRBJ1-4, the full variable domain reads GAGVSQSPRYKVTKRGQDVALRCDPISGHVSLYWYRQALGQGPEFLTYFNYEAQQDKSGLPNDRFSAERPEGSISTLTIQRTEQRDSAMYRCASSFIPDGQGVGLFEKLFFGSGTQLSVL.

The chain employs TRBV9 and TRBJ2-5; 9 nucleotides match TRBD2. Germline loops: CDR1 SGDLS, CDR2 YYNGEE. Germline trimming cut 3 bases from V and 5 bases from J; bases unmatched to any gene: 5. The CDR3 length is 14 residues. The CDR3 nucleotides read TGTGCCAGCAGCGGGACTAGCGCCATCGAGACCCAGTACTTC. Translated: CASSGTSAIETQYF.

CDR3 coding DNA: TGCAGCGCCCATAGGGACAGTAACTTCAATGAGCAGTTCTTC. Translation gives CSAHRDSNFNEQFF. The V gene is TRBV29-1, the J gene TRBJ2-1; the match to TRBD1 covers 7 bases. CDR3 length: 14 amino acids. The V gene end was trimmed by 7 bases and the J gene end by 6 bases; junction bases not matched to a gene: 12. The germline CDR1 and CDR2 sequences are SQVTM and ANQGSEA.

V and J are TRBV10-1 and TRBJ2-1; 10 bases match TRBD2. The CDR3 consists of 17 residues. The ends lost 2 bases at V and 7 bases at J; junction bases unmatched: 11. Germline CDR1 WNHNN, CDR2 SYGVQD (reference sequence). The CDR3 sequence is CASSEQASGGGRNEQFF. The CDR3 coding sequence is TGCGCCAGCAGTGAGCAGGCTAGCGGGGGAGGAAGGAATGAGCAGTTCTTC.

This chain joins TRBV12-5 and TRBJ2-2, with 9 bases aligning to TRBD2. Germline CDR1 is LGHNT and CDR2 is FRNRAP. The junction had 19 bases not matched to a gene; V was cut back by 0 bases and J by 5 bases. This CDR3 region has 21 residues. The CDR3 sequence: CASGLVLVPGLAGLKTGELFF. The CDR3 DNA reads TGTGCTAGTGGTTTGGTACTGGTCCCCGGGCTAGCGGGGTTGAAGACCGGGGAGCTGTTTTTT.

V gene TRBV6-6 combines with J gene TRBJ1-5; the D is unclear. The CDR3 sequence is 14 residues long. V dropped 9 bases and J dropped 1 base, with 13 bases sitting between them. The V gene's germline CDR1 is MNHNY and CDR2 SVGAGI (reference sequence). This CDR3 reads CARRLTESNQPQHF. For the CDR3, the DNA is TGTGCCAGAAGACTAACAGAAAGCAATCAGCCCCAGCATTTT.

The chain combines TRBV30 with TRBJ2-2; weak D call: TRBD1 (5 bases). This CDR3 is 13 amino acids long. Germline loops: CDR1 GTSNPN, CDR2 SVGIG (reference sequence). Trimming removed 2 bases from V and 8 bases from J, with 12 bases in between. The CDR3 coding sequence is TGTGCCTGGAGTATGGGGCTCACGGGGGAGCTGTTTTTT. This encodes CAWSMGLTGELFF.

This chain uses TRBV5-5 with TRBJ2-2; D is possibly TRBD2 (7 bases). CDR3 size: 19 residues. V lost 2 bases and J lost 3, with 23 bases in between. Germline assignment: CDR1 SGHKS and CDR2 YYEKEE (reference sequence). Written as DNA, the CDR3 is TGTGCCAGCAGCTTAACTTCCGGGAGGCAGGGGACGTACACCGGGGAGCTGTTTTTT. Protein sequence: CASSLTSGRQGTYTGELFF. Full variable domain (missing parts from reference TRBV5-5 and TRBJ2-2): DAGVTQSPTHLIKTRGQQVTLRCSPISGHKSVSWYQQVLGQGPQFIFQYYEKEERGRGNFPDRFSARQFPNYSSELNVNALLLGDSALYLCASSLTSGRQGTYTGELFFGEGSRLTVL.

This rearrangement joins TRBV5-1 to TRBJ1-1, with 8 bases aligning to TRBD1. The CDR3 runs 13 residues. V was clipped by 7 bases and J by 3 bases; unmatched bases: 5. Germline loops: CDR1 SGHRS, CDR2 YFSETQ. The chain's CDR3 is CASRDRFDTEAFF. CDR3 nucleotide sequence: TGCGCCAGCCGGGACAGGTTCGACACTGAAGCTTTCTTT.

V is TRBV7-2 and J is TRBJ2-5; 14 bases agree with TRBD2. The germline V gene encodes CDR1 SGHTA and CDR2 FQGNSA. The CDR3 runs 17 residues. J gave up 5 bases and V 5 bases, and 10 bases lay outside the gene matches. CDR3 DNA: TGTGCCAGCAGCAGATATCGACTAGCGGGGGGGCGGGAGACCCAGTACTTC. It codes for CASSRYRLAGGRETQYF.

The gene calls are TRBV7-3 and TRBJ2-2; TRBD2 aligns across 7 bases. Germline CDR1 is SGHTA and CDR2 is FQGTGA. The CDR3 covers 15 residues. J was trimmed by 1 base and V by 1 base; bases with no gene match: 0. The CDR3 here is CASSLSGGNTGELFF. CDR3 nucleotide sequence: TGTGCCAGCAGCTTAAGCGGGGGGAACACCGGGGAGCTGTTTTTT.